The 29 T cell receptor beta chains in this list originate from one sample, sequenced in a study of T-cell memory formation after mild COVID-19. TCRdb called the 5' RACE reads again in MiXCR, with one record for every CDR3 protein. The sample carries roughly 550,000 distinct CDR3 sequences, around 20% recorded once. The sequencing input was PBMCs or a T cell subset sorted from them (not recorded which). These TCRs come from an adult woman who had mild COVID-19 (a few samples of this study predate the infection). Cell type and time point are not known.

This clonotype turned up a few times. V gene TRBV7-6 combines with J gene TRBJ2-1; possible D gene TRBD2, 7 bases. The germline CDR1 and CDR2 sequences are SGHVS and FNYEAQ. This CDR3 is 15 amino acids long. Deletions cut 6 bases from V and 5 bases from J, with 17 bases between. The CDR3 is CASSTAGGHDNEQFF. CDR3 nucleotides: TGTGCCAGCAGTACCGCCGGGGGGCACGACAATGAGCAGTTCTTC.

This clonotype was detected only once. J is TRBJ1-2 and V is TRBV15; D gene uncertain. The CDR3 is 13 residues long. Germline V gene lookup returns CDR1 LNHNV and CDR2 YYDKDF (reference sequence). Trimming stripped 0 bases from V and 7 bases from J, with 9 bases between. The CDR3 DNA reads TGTGCCACCAGCAGAGAGGGGAGTCGTGGCTACACCTTC. It yields the protein CATSREGSRGYTF.

V gene TRBV7-2 combines with J gene TRBJ2-1, with 10 bases fitting TRBD2. Losses at the gene ends were 1 base for V and 3 bases for J; bases not matched to a gene: 9. The CDR3 is 18 residues long. Germline V gives CDR1 SGHTA, CDR2 FQGNSA. The CDR3 region is CASSLVWASGSLYNEQFF. In nucleotides, the CDR3 is TGTGCCAGCAGCTTAGTTTGGGCTAGCGGGAGCCTCTACAATGAGCAGTTCTTC.

The table lists this clonotype with a few counts. The chain employs TRBV6-5 and TRBJ2-1, with TRBD1 matching over 8 bases. The length of the CDR3 is 14 residues. V gave up 8 bases and J gave up 10 bases; unmatched junction bases: 13. The germline CDR1 and CDR2 sequences are MNHEY and SVGAGI. In DNA, the CDR3 is TGTGCCAGCGGGGATGGACAGGGAGTTGGGGAGCAGTTCTTC. It specifies CASGDGQGVGEQFF.

The chain carries TRBV5-6 and TRBJ2-3; the match to TRBD2 covers 10 bases. The CDR3 is 17 amino acids. V trimming: 0 bases; J trimming: 1 base; junction bases outside the gene matches: 5. Germline CDR1 SGHDT, CDR2 YYEEEE. CDR3 residues: CASSLGASGGGTDTQYF. DNA of the CDR3: TGTGCCAGCAGCTTGGGCGCTAGCGGGGGCGGCACAGATACGCAGTATTTT.

This clonotype was detected many times. The chain couples TRBV7-2 to TRBJ2-5; D is ambiguous. Germline V lookup: CDR1 SGHTA, CDR2 FQGNSA. Trimming cost V 5 bases and J 9 bases, with 13 bases left between them. The CDR3 totals 12 residues. The CDR3 DNA sequence: TGTGCCAGCAGCCCGGGCTTTAAGGCCCAGTACTTC. Encoded protein: CASSPGFKAQYF.

The rearrangement links TRBV12-5 to TRBJ2-1, with D perhaps TRBD2 (6 bases). Per germline, CDR1 LGHNT and CDR2 FRNRAP. There are 17 residues in the CDR3. V was cut by 0 bases and J by 2 bases, with 14 bases left in between. In DNA form, the CDR3 reads TGTGCTAGTGGTTTGGTCCTAGCGAGTCCTGCCTACAATGAGCAGTTCTTC. Protein: CASGLVLASPAYNEQFF. The full variable domain, its missing parts supplied by reference TRBV12-5 and TRBJ2-1, is DARVTQTPRHKVTEMGQEVTMRCQPILGHNTVFWYRQTMMQGLELLAYFRNRAPLDDSGMPKDRFSAEMPDATLATLKIQPSEPRDSAVYFCASGLVLASPAYNEQFFGPGTRLTVL.

The J gene is TRBJ2-3, the V gene TRBV20-1; 8 positions agree with TRBD1. The length of the CDR3 is 19 residues. Trimming at V came to 2 bases and at J to 1 base, leaving 17 bases not matched to a gene. Germline lookup yields CDR1 DFQATT and CDR2 SNEGSKA (reference sequence). CDR3 nucleotide sequence: TGCAGTGCTAGACCACCCTTAGGACAGGGCGGGTTGGGCACAGATACGCAGTATTTT. Translated, it gives CSARPPLGQGGLGTDTQYF.

The V gene is TRBV12-3 or TRBV12-4, the J gene TRBJ2-3, with 11 bases that match TRBD2. The trim removed 7 bases at V and 1 base at J, leaving 7 bases unmatched. The CDR3 loop spans 16 amino acids. The CDR3 loop is CASKLAGGPGTDTQYF. CDR3 nucleotides: TGTGCCAGCAAATTAGCGGGAGGGCCCGGCACAGATACGCAGTATTTT.

This clonotype was observed at least ten times. V gene TRBV15 combines with J gene TRBJ2-5; D remains ambiguous. CDR1 and CDR2 (germline): LNHNV, YYDKDF (reference sequence). This CDR3 region has 15 residues. Trimming took off 0 bases at V and 0 bases at J, with 8 bases between the two ends. The CDR3 nucleotides are TGTGCCACCAGCAGAGACCCAGGCTACCAAGAGACCCAGTACTTC. It encodes CATSRDPGYQETQYF. Combining the CDR3 with reference TRBV15 and TRBJ2-5 gives the whole variable domain DAMVIQNPRYQVTQFGKPVTLSCSQTLNHNVMYWYQQKSSQAPKLLFHYYDKDFNNEADTPDNFQSRRPNTSFCFLDIRSPGLGDTAMYLCATSRDPGYQETQYFGPGTRLLVL.

The J gene is TRBJ2-1, the V gene TRBV11-3; D possibly corresponds to TRBD2 (5 bases). Germline V gives CDR1 SGHNT, CDR2 YENEEA. Trimming stripped 5 bases from V and 0 bases from J, with 11 bases between. The length of the CDR3 is 15 residues. The CDR3 DNA is TGTGCCAGCAGCGCTAGCTTGGGCTCCTACAATGAGCAGTTCTTC. Translation: CASSASLGSYNEQFF.

CDR3 residues: CASSLTRITGELFF. The DNA for the CDR3 is TGTGCCAGCAGTTTAACCCGTATCACCGGGGAGCTGTTTTTT. The rearrangement links TRBV12-3 or TRBV12-4 to TRBJ2-2, with D unresolved. The CDR3 is made up of 14 amino acids. V was cut by 2 bases and J by 4 bases, with 8 bases left in between.

This clonotype was counted between two and nine times. The chain has TRBV24-1 and TRBJ2-3; 12 bases match TRBD1. CDR1 and CDR2 from the germline V gene are KGHDR and SFDVKD. The V gene end was trimmed by 7 bases and the J gene end by 6 bases; junction bases not matched to a gene: 4. There are 14 residues in the CDR3. The CDR3 loop is CATRGQGAIDTQYF. CDR3 sequence (DNA): TGTGCCACCAGGGGACAGGGGGCAATTGATACGCAGTATTTT.

This clonotype appeared a few times. The chain couples TRBV9 to TRBJ2-2; D remains unclear. Per germline, CDR1 SGDLS and CDR2 YYNGEE. The ends were cut back, 0 bases at V and 0 bases at J, with 15 bases in the middle. CDR3 length: 18 amino acids. For the CDR3, the DNA is TGTGCCAGCAGCGTAGTCCCAACAAGGCCGACGAACACCGGGGAGCTGTTTTTT. Translation: CASSVVPTRPTNTGELFF. The variable domain in full, with the rest retrieved from reference TRBV9 and TRBJ2-2, is DSGVTQTPKHLITATGQRVTLRCSPRSGDLSVYWYQQSLDQGLQFLIQYYNGEERAKGNILERFSAQQFPDLHSELNLSSLELGDSALYFCASSVVPTRPTNTGELFFGEGSRLTVL.

The V call is TRBV2, the J call TRBJ1-4; TRBD1 matches 10 bases. The ends lost 4 bases at V and 6 bases at J; junction bases unmatched: 5. The CDR3 has 15 residues. In germline, CDR1 is SNHLY, CDR2 FYNNEI. Here the CDR3 DNA reads TGTGCCAGCAGTGGTGGTGGGACAGGGGATGAAAAACTGTTTTTT. Protein sequence: CASSGGGTGDEKLFF.

This clonotype was found a few times. The chain combines TRBV5-1 with TRBJ2-5; 12 nucleotides agree with TRBD1. J was trimmed by 3 bases and V by 3 bases; bases with no gene match: 6. The germline V gene has CDR1 SGHRS and CDR2 YFSETQ. CDR3 length equals 16 residues. The DNA for the CDR3 is TGCGCCAGCAGCTCCCGGGACAGGGGGCCGAAAGAGACCCAGTACTTC. Translation gives CASSSRDRGPKETQYF. The whole variable domain, filled in from reference TRBV5-1 and TRBJ2-5, reads KAGVTQTPRYLIKTRGQQVTLSCSPISGHRSVSWYQQTPGQGLQFLFEYFSETQRNKGNFPGRFSGRQFSNSRSEMNVSTLELGDSALYLCASSSRDRGPKETQYFGPGTRLLVL.

This clonotype was recorded a few times. The chain has TRBV6-5 and TRBJ1-1; no reliable D call. Trimming pared 6 bases from V and 2 bases from J, leaving 16 bases between. The CDR3 loop spans 15 amino acids. CDR1 and CDR2 (germline): MNHEY, SVGAGI. The CDR3 DNA follows: TGTGCCAGCAGGCGCCCCGGGTCATCAAACACTGAAGCTTTCTTT. The encoded protein is CASRRPGSSNTEAFF.

This clonotype was picked up a small number of times. V usage is TRBV4-1 and J usage is TRBJ2-3; D gene unclear. With 3 bases removed from V and 5 bases from J, the gap between germline ends came to 6 bases. The CDR3 is made up of 12 amino acids. Germline V CDR1 and CDR2: MGHRA, YSYEKL. CDR3 DNA sequence: TGCGCCAGCAGCCAGTCCGGAGATACGCAGTATTTT. Its protein is CASSQSGDTQYF.

The chain links TRBV12-3 or TRBV12-4 to TRBJ1-2; 7 bases are a match to TRBD1. This CDR3 spans 13 amino acids. V lost 5 bases and J lost 7; bases outside the gene matches: 7. The CDR3 DNA sequence: TGTGCCAGCAGTCTAAGGACAGGTCCTGGCTACACCTTC. Its translation: CASSLRTGPGYTF.

This chain uses TRBV7-9 with TRBJ1-1; the match to TRBD1 covers 10 bases. This CDR3 comprises 15 residues. Germline CDR1 SEHNR, CDR2 FQNEAQ (reference sequence). J gave up 3 bases and V 5 bases, and 6 bases lay outside the gene matches. CDR3 residues: CASSERQGADTEAFF. The CDR3 coding sequence is TGTGCCAGCAGCGAGCGACAGGGGGCTGACACTGAAGCTTTCTTT.

This chain joins TRBV5-4 and TRBJ2-1, with 8 positions matching TRBD2. CDR3 length equals 15 residues. Trimming removed 5 bases from V and 5 bases from J; junction bases left unmatched: 9. The germline gives CDR1 SGHNT, CDR2 YYREEE (reference sequence). CDR3 nucleotides: TGTGCCAGCAGACCTGGGGGTAGCGGGGACAATGAGCAGTTCTTC. Translated: CASRPGGSGDNEQFF. The whole variable domain, filled in from reference TRBV5-4 and TRBJ2-1, reads ETGVTQSPTHLIKTRGQQVTLRCSSQSGHNTVSWYQQALGQGPQFIFQYYREEENGRGNFPPRFSGLQFPNYSSELNVNALELDDSALYLCASRPGGSGDNEQFFGPGTRLTVL.

V is TRBV6-6 and J is TRBJ2-7; the match to TRBD2 covers 8 bases. The germline V gene encodes CDR1 MNHNY and CDR2 SVGAGI (reference sequence). This CDR3 spans 18 amino acids. V dropped 7 bases and J dropped 0; count of bases not matched to a gene: 17. The CDR3 region has the DNA TGTGCCAGCAAGGCAGCAGGGTCCTGGGGGACTAGCTCCTACGAGCAGTACTTC. As protein: CASKAAGSWGTSSYEQYF.

V and J are TRBV21-1 and TRBJ2-3; the table calls TRBD2, which could not be checked here. TRBV21-1 is an annotated pseudogene. The CDR3 extends over 16 amino acids. The CDR3 is CASSILAGCVTDTQYF. The CDR3 DNA reads as TGTGCCAGCAGCATATTGGCGGGATGCGTCACAGATACGCAGTATTTT.

This clonotype was counted a few times. This sequence joins TRBV24-1 and TRBJ2-3; D gene unclear. V lost 3 bases and J 4 bases, leaving 10 bases between the germline ends. The CDR3 has 14 amino acids. Per the germline V gene, CDR1 is KGHDR and CDR2 is SFDVKD. CDR3 in amino acids: CATSDGPPPDTQYF. CDR3 sequence (DNA): TGTGCCACCAGTGATGGACCTCCCCCAGATACGCAGTATTTT.

This clonotype was recorded at least ten times. The rearrangement joins TRBV20-1 to TRBJ2-7; TRBD2 is a possible D gene (5 bases). The V gene lost 5 bases and the J gene lost 0 bases, with 17 bases spanning the gap. The CDR3 covers 15 residues. Germline loops: CDR1 DFQATT, CDR2 SNEGSKA (reference sequence). This CDR3 is CSASLEGGTSYEQYF. DNA for the CDR3: TGCAGTGCTTCCCTAGAGGGCGGAACCTCCTACGAGCAGTACTTC.

CDR3 nucleotides: TGTGCCAGCAGCTTAGAGAGGGGCTTGGGGGACAATGAGCAGTTCTTC. Translation: CASSLERGLGDNEQFF. The gene calls are TRBV7-9 and TRBJ2-1, with D perhaps TRBD1 or TRBD2 (5 bases each). The CDR3 totals 16 residues. Germline values: CDR1 SEHNR, CDR2 FQNEAQ (reference sequence). V lost 1 base, J lost 5 bases, and 15 bases lay in between. The full variable domain, its missing parts supplied by reference TRBV7-9 and TRBJ2-1, is DTGVSQNPRHKITKRGQNVTFRCDPISEHNRLYWYRQTLGQGPEFLTYFQNEAQLEKSRLLSDRFSAERPKGSFSTLEIQRTEQGDSAMYLCASSLERGLGDNEQFFGPGTRLTVL.

V is TRBV18 and J is TRBJ2-7; D is perhaps TRBD1 (6 bases). Germline V gives CDR1 KGHSH, CDR2 LQKENI. The CDR3 covers 13 residues. V gave up 1 base and J gave up 6 bases, with 10 bases separating them. The CDR3 nucleotides read TGTGCCAGCTCACCACACACAGGGAGCGAGCAGTACTTC. Residues: CASSPHTGSEQYF.

V usage is TRBV29-1 and J usage is TRBJ2-5, with a weak D call TRBD2 (7 bases). V was cut by 5 bases and J by 5 bases, with 21 bases left in between. There are 15 residues in the CDR3. In germline, CDR1 is SQVTM, CDR2 ANQGSEA. CDR3 coding DNA: TGCAGCGTTCAAGGGACACGCCGGGGAGGGGAGACCCAGTACTTC. Protein: CSVQGTRRGGETQYF.

The J gene is TRBJ2-3, the V gene TRBV30, with 10 bases lining up with TRBD2. The CDR3 runs to 18 residues. Germline V gives CDR1 GTSNPN, CDR2 SVGIG (reference sequence). J was trimmed by 1 base and V by 2 bases; bases with no gene match: 12. CDR3 loop: CAWSTAGSGGPRTDTQYF. The DNA of the CDR3 is TGTGCCTGGAGTACCGCGGGTAGCGGGGGGCCACGCACAGATACGCAGTATTTT. The full variable domain, rest sourced from reference TRBV30 and TRBJ2-3, is SQTIHQWPATLVQPVGSPLSLECTVEGTSNPNLYWYRQAAGRGLQLLFYSVGIGQISSEVPQNLSASRPQDRQFILSSKKLLLSDSGFYLCAWSTAGSGGPRTDTQYFGPGTRLTVL.